This paragraph covers one TCR beta chain sequence. With random hexamers, 0.5 to 1 ug RNA was reverse transcribed. Each CDR3 protein is one row after TCRdb ran MiXCR on the immunoSEQ multiplex PCR reads. The sample holds 250,000 to 300,000 distinct CDR3 sequences, roughly 85% seen once. The data are from a study of CD8 T cells in Susac syndrome. The CDR3 covers 15 residues. CDR1 is PRHDT and CDR2 is FYEKMQ in the germline V gene (reference sequence). With 4 bases removed from V and 5 bases from J, the gap between germline ends came to 17 bases. The clonotype originates from a human donor with multiple sclerosis. The sequencing sample was made of CD8+ T cells from PBMCs. The chain is built from TRBV13 and TRBJ2-5; D may be TRBD1 or TRBD2 (6 bases each). Here the CDR3 reads CASSSPPGAVETQYF. For the CDR3, the DNA is TGTGCCAGCAGCTCGCCCCCGGGGGCAGTGGAGACCCAGTACTTC.